The present T cell receptor (beta chain) was sequenced within a study of T-cell memory formation after mild COVID-19. The wider study: TCR clustering was largely donor specific.

Trimming stripped 1 base from V and 6 bases from J, with 11 bases between. Germline CDR1 is SGHRS and CDR2 is YFSETQ. The length of the CDR3 is 15 residues. MiXCR, run by TCRdb on the 5' RACE reads, gives a single entry per CDR3 protein. The sample has some 320,000 distinct CDR3 sequences; roughly an eighth are singletons. This clonotype was observed a few times. This sequence joins TRBV5-1 and TRBJ1-6; tentatively, D is TRBD1 (6 bases). Material: PBMCs or a T cell subset sorted from them (not recorded which). This receptor was identified in a man younger than 30 who had mild COVID-19 (a few samples of this study predate the infection). Cell type and time point are not known. The CDR3 DNA reads as TGCGCCAGCAGCTTGACAGGACAGATTAATTCACCCCTCCACTTT. Its translation is CASSLTGQINSPLHF.